A selection of T cell receptor beta chains follows, all from one sample in a study of blood T cell repertoires in COVID-19. Assay used: immunoSEQ multiplex PCR; TCRdb lists only in-frame clones, some missing. There are hundreds of thousands of clones in the sample; 90% to 95% occur only once, and under 2.5% lies in the top ten. The sequencing input was PBMCs or T cells enriched from blood (not recorded which). The receptor set was obtained from a woman under 30 who had recovered from COVID-19. The CDR3 runs from the conserved cysteine through the conserved F or W. D genes are given only for firm matches. Clone size appears in some rows only: once, few, many, or a class for an expanded clone.

d_call | clone_size | j_call | v_call | cdr3_aa | cdr3_nt
NA | once | TRBJ1-2 | TRBV20-1 | CSASVGQTYGYTF | TGCAGTGCTAGTGTTGGACAGACTTATGGCTACACCTTC
NA | NA | TRBJ1-2 | TRBV9 | CASSVDGGRGIYGYTF | TGTGCCAGCAGCGTAGACGGAGGGCGAGGGATCTATGGCTACACCTTC
NA | NA | TRBJ2-7 | TRBV5-1 | CASSLAGRQDNYEQYF | TGCGCCAGCAGCTTGGCCGGAAGGCAGGATAACTACGAGCAGTACTTC
NA | NA | TRBJ1-1 | TRBV4-3 | CASSQGHMNTEAFF | TGCGCCAGCAGCCAAGGGCATATGAACACTGAAGCTTTCTTT
NA | NA | TRBJ2-7 | TRBV27 | CASRYAERSSYEQYF | TGTGCCAGCAGATATGCCGAGCGGAGCTCCTACGAGCAGTACTTC
NA | NA | TRBJ2-1 | TRBV11-2 | CASSLVRYNEQFF | TGTGCCAGCAGCTTAGTTCGGTACAATGAGCAGTTCTTC
NA | NA | TRBJ2-2 | TRBV7-6 | CASSLVTGVRRDAGELFF | TGTGCCAGCAGCTTAGTAACGGGGGTGAGACGTGACGCCGGGGAGCTGTTTTTT
NA | NA | TRBJ1-2 | TRBV7-2 | CASSLLGSQRGRNDYGYTF | TGTGCCAGCAGCCTCCTCGGGAGTCAAAGGGGCAGGAACGACTATGGCTACACCTTC
TRBD1 | few | TRBJ2-2 | TRBV13 | CASSLAPTGNIGELFF | TGTGCCAGCAGCTTAGCCCCGACAGGGAATATCGGGGAGCTGTTTTTT
TRBD2 | NA | TRBJ2-3 | TRBV4-1 | CASSQDRLAGSTDTQYF | TGCGCCAGCAGCCAAGATCGACTAGCGGGTAGCACAGATACGCAGTATTTT
TRBD2 | NA | TRBJ2-3 | TRBV6-5 | CASSLGLAGGDTQYF | TGTGCCAGCAGTTTGGGGCTAGCGGGGGGAGATACGCAGTATTTT
NA | NA | TRBJ2-3 | TRBV7-9 | CASSPKYSGGTDTQYF | TGTGCCAGCAGCCCCAAATACAGCGGAGGCACAGATACGCAGTATTTT
TRBD1 | NA | TRBJ2-1 | TRBV7-3 | CASSDPGQGYNEQFF | TGTGCCAGCAGCGATCCGGGACAGGGATACAATGAGCAGTTCTTC
NA | NA | TRBJ2-3 | TRBV2 | CASSVMDSTDTQYF | TGTGCCAGCAGTGTTATGGACTCCACAGATACGCAGTATTTT
TRBD2 | NA | TRBJ2-3 | TRBV19 | CASRGGPDTQYF | TGTGCCTCCCGGGGGGGACCAGATACGCAGTATTTT
NA | NA | TRBJ1-5 | TRBV6-5 | CASRPGYLGQPQHF | TGTGCCAGCAGACCAGGATATCTGGGTCAGCCCCAGCATTTT
TRBD1 | NA | TRBJ1-5 | TRBV19 | CASSPADRFNQPQHF | TGTGCCAGTAGTCCAGCGGACAGGTTCAATCAGCCCCAGCATTTT
TRBD1 | NA | TRBJ1-2 | TRBV7-9 | CASSPTGQGYGYTF | TGTGCCAGCAGCCCAACGGGACAGGGGTATGGCTACACCTTC
TRBD1 | NA | TRBJ1-2 | TRBV10-3 | CAISDKALGTGEDGYTF | TGTGCCATCAGTGATAAAGCCTTAGGGACAGGGGAGGATGGCTACACCTTC
NA | NA | TRBJ1-2 | TRBV5-6 | CASSLGAPWGYTF | TGTGCCAGCAGCTTGGGGGCTCCATGGGGCTACACCTTC
NA | NA | TRBJ1-2 | TRBV4-2 | CASSHATANYGYTF | TGTGCCAGCAGCCACGCGACAGCTAACTATGGCTACACCTTC
NA | NA | TRBJ1-5 | TRBV7-9 | CASSPPTGLQPQHF | TGTGCCAGCAGCCCACCCACAGGGCTTCAGCCCCAGCATTTT
TRBD2 | NA | TRBJ2-1 | TRBV14 | CASSRLAGSYNEQFF | TGTGCCAGCAGTCGTCTAGCGGGGTCCTACAATGAGCAGTTCTTC
NA | NA | TRBJ1-1 | TRBV2 | CASSEGRGGTEAFF | TGTGCCAGCAGTGAGGGTAGGGGTGGGACTGAAGCTTTCTTT
NA | NA | TRBJ2-2 | TRBV6-2/TRBV6-3 | CASSMSSNTGELFF | TGTGCCAGCAGTATGTCTAGCAACACCGGGGAGCTGTTTTTT
NA | NA | TRBJ1-1 | TRBV9 | CASSVATGGTEAFF | TGTGCCAGCAGCGTAGCTACCGGGGGCACTGAAGCTTTCTTT
NA | NA | TRBJ2-2 | TRBV6-1 | CASSEVPTGNTGELFF | TGTGCCAGCAGTGAAGTCCCAACAGGGAACACCGGGGAGCTGTTTTTT
TRBD2 | NA | TRBJ2-1 | TRBV2 | CASSDSGSSRWGEQFF | TGTGCCAGCAGTGACAGCGGGAGTTCGAGGTGGGGTGAGCAGTTCTTC
NA | NA | TRBJ2-1 | TRBV11-1 | CASRGIAIYNEQFF | TGTGCCAGCAGAGGTATAGCGATTTACAATGAGCAGTTCTTC
NA | NA | TRBJ1-2 | TRBV5-5 | CASSLQADGYTF | TGTGCCAGCAGCTTACAGGCCGATGGCTACACCTTC
NA | NA | TRBJ1-1 | TRBV18 | CASSPPAGRGRAFF | TGTGCCAGCTCACCACCGGCGGGTAGAGGGAGGGCTTTCTTT
NA | NA | TRBJ1-1 | TRBV9 | CASSPSRGNTEAFF | TGTGCCAGCAGCCCGAGCCGAGGGAACACTGAAGCTTTCTTT
NA | NA | TRBJ2-7 | TRBV6-5 | CASTPPAGYEQYF | TGTGCCAGCACCCCCCCAGCCGGGTACGAGCAGTACTTC
TRBD2 | NA | TRBJ2-1 | TRBV11-2 | CASSFAGSLEGLDDEQFF | TGTGCCAGCAGCTTCGCCGGGAGCCTAGAGGGACTAGACGATGAGCAGTTCTTC
TRBD1 | NA | TRBJ1-1 | TRBV11-3 | CASSVDTSGGKEAFF | TGTGCCAGCAGCGTAGACACTTCAGGGGGTAAGGAAGCTTTCTTT
TRBD1 | NA | TRBJ2-1 | TRBV7-6 | CASSPGTGGSGEQFF | TGTGCCAGCAGCCCCGGGACAGGGGGCTCGGGGGAGCAGTTCTTC
NA | NA | TRBJ2-4 | TRBV4-2 | CASSQDWGAGTVGNIQYF | TGTGCCAGCAGCCAAGATTGGGGTGCGGGGACCGTCGGGAACATTCAGTACTTC
NA | NA | TRBJ1-2 | TRBV29-1 | CSVVGTRYGYTF | TGCAGCGTTGTAGGGACACGTTATGGCTACACCTTC
TRBD1 | NA | TRBJ1-1 | TRBV27 | CASSLLYDRENTEAFF | TGTGCCAGCAGTCTCCTATACGACAGGGAGAACACTGAAGCTTTCTTT
NA | NA | TRBJ1-2 | TRBV5-4 | CASSLISSSYGYTF | TGTGCCAGCAGCTTAATTTCTTCGAGCTATGGCTACACCTTC
NA | NA | TRBJ1-1 | TRBV6-5 | CASSHPSFSAEAFF | TGTGCCAGCAGCCACCCCTCCTTTAGCGCTGAAGCTTTCTTT
TRBD1 | NA | TRBJ2-5 | TRBV5-1 | CASSKGGTGGPNEETQYF | TGCGCCAGCAGCAAAGGGGGGACAGGGGGCCCCAACGAAGAGACCCAGTACTTC
NA | once | TRBJ1-6 | TRBV5-1 | CASSPGQSSYNSPLHF | TGCGCCAGCAGCCCTGGACAGAGCTCCTATAATTCACCCCTCCACTTT
NA | NA | TRBJ2-7 | TRBV12-5 | CASGSDIAGVEQYF | TGTGCTAGTGGTTCGGACATAGCAGGGGTCGAGCAGTACTTC
NA | NA | TRBJ2-7 | TRBV23-1 | CASSRANPLYEQYF | TGCGCCAGCAGCAGGGCAAATCCTCTCTACGAGCAGTACTTC
NA | NA | TRBJ2-7 | TRBV11-2 | CASSLGSQISSYEQYF | TGTGCCAGCAGCTTAGGGTCACAGATCAGCTCCTACGAGCAGTACTTC
NA | once | TRBJ1-2 | TRBV4-3 | CASSRRSGMVDYGYTF | TGCGCCAGCAGCCGGCGGTCAGGGATGGTCGACTATGGCTACACCTTC
TRBD2 | NA | TRBJ2-1 | TRBV6-4 | CASSQLAGSYNEQFF | TGTGCCAGCAGTCAACTAGCGGGGTCCTACAATGAGCAGTTCTTC
TRBD1 | NA | TRBJ2-1 | TRBV18 | CASSPKRTGQAYNEQFF | TGTGCCAGCTCACCGAAGCGAACGGGACAGGCCTACAATGAGCAGTTCTTC
TRBD1 | NA | TRBJ2-7 | TRBV10-3 | CAISETTGTGGYEQYF | TGTGCCATCAGTGAGACCACCGGGACAGGGGGGTACGAGCAGTACTTC
NA | NA | TRBJ1-2 | TRBV5-1 | CASRRTEAGGYTF | TGCGCCAGCAGGAGGACGGAGGCGGGAGGCTACACCTTC
NA | once | TRBJ2-7 | TRBV28 | CASSPPVGAYEQYF | TGTGCCAGCAGTCCCCCCGTCGGGGCCTACGAGCAGTACTTC
TRBD1 | once | TRBJ1-1 | TRBV12-5 | CASGVIQGDTEAFF | TGTGCTAGTGGTGTCATACAGGGGGACACTGAAGCTTTCTTT